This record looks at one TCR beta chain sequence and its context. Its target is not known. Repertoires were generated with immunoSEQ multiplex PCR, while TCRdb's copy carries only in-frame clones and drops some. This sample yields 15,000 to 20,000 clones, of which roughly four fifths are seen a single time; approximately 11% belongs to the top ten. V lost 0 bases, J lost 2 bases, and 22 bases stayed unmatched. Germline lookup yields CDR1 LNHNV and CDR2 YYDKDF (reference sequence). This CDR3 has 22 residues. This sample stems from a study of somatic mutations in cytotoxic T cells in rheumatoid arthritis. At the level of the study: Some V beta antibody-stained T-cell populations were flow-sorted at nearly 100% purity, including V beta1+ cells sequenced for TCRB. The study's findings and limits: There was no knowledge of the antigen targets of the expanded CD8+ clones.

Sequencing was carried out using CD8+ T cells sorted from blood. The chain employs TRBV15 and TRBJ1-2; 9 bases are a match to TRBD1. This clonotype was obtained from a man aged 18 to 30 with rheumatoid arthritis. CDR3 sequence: CATSRDPTRRDRVIGRNYGYTF. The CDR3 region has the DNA TGTGCCACCAGCAGAGATCCGACCCGGAGGGACAGGGTAATCGGTCGCAACTATGGCTACACCTTC.